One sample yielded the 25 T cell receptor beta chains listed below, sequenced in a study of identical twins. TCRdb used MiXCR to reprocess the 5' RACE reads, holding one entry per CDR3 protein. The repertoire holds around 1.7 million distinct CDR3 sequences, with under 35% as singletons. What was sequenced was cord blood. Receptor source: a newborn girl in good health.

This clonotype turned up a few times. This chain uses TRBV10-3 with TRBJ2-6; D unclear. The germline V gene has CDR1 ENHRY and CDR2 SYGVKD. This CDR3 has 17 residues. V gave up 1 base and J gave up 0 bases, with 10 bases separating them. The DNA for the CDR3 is TGTGCCATCAGTGAGTGGGGTTATAACTCTGGGGCCAACGTCCTGACTTTC. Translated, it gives CAISEWGYNSGANVLTF.

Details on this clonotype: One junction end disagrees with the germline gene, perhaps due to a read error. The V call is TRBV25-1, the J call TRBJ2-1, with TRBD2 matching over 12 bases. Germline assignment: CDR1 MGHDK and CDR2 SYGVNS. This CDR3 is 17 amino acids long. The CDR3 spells CAGSAGLAGSSYNEQFF. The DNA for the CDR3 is TGTGCCGGCAGTGCCGGACTAGCGGGATCCTCCTACAATGAGCAGTTCTTC.

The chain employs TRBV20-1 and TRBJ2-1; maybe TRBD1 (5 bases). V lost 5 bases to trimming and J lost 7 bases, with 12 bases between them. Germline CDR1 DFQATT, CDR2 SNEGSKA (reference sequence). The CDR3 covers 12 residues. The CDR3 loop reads CSARRSGNEQFF. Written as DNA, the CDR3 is TGCAGTGCTCGACGGTCAGGGAATGAGCAGTTCTTC.

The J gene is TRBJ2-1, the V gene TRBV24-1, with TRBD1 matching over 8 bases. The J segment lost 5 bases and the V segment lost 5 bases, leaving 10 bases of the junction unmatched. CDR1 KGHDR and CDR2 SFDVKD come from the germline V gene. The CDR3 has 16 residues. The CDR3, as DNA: TGTGCCACCAGTGCCTCCGGGACAGGCCGCAACAATGAGCAGTTCTTC. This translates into CATSASGTGRNNEQFF.

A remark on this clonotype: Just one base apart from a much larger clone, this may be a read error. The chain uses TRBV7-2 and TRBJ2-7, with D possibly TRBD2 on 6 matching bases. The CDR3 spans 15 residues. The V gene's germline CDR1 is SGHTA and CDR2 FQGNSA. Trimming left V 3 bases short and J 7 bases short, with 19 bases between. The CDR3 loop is CASSFDRGNYNEQYF. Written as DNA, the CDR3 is TGTGCCAGCAGCTTTGATCGGGGGAACTACAATGAGCAGTACTTC.

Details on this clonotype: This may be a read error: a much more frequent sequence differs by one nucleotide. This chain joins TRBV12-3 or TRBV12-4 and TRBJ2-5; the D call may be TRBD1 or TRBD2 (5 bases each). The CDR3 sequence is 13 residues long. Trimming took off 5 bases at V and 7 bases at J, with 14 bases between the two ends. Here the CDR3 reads CASSPGTTGTQYF. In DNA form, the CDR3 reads TGTGCCAGCAGTCCTGGGACCACTGGGACCCAGTACTTC.

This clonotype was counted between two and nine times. The CDR3 region has the DNA TGTGCCAGCAGTTCTGGGGGATTTCAGCCCCAGCATTTT. This gives the protein CASSSGGFQPQHF. The J gene is TRBJ1-5, the V gene TRBV5-6; D perhaps matches TRBD1 (5 bases). The CDR3 is made up of 13 amino acids. V was pared by 5 bases and J by 6 bases, with 12 bases between. CDR1 is SGHDT, CDR2 YYEEEE, per germline.

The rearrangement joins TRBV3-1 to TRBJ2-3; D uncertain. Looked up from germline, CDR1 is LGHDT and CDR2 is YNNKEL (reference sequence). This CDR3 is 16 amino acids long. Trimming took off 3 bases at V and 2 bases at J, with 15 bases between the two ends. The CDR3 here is CASSHLLLTYTDTQYF. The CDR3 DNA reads TGTGCCAGCAGCCACTTACTCCTTACTTACACAGATACGCAGTATTTT.

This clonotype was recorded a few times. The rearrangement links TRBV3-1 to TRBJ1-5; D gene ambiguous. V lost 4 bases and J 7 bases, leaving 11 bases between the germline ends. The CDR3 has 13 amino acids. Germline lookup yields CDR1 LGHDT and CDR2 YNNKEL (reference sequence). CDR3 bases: TGTGCCAGCAGCCCCCAGGTGGGCCAGCCCCAGCATTTT. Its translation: CASSPQVGQPQHF.

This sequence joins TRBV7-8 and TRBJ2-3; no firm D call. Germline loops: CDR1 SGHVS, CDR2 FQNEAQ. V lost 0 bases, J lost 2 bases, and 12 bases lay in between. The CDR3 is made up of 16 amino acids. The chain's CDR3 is CASSLAPGFFTDTQYF. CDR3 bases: TGTGCCAGCAGCTTAGCGCCGGGTTTCTTCACAGATACGCAGTATTTT.

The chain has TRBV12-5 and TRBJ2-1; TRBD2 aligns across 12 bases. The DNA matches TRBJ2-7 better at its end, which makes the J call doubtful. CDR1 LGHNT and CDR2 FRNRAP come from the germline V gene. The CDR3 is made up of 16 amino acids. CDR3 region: CASGLVLAGGYNEQYF. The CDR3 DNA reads TGTGCTAGTGGTTTGGTACTAGCGGGGGGATACAATGAGCAGTACTTC.

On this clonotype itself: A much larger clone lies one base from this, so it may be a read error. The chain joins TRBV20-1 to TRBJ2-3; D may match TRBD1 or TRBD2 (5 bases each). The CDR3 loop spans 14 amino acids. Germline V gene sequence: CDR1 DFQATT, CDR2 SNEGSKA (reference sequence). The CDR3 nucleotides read TGCAGTGCAATAGGGGACCATAGCATAGATACGCAGTATTTT. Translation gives CSAIGDHSIDTQYF.

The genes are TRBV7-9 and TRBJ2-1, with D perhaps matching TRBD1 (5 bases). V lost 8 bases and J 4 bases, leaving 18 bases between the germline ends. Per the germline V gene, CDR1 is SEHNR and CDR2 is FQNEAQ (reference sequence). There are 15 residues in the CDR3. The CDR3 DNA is TGTGCCAGCGGGGCGGATGGGCGCCTTTACAATGAGCAGTTCTTC. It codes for CASGADGRLYNEQFF.

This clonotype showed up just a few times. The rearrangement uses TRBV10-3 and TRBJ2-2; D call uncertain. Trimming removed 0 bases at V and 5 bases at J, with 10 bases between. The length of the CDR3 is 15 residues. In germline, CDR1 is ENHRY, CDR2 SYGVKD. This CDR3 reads CAISESGGSTGELFF. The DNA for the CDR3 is TGTGCCATCAGTGAGTCTGGCGGCTCAACCGGGGAGCTGTTTTTT.

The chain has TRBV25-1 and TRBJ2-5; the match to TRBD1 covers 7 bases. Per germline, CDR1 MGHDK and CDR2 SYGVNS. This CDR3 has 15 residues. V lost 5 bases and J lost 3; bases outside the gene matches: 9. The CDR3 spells CASSSRRRGKETQYF. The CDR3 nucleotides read TGTGCCAGCAGTTCCCGTCGCAGGGGGAAAGAGACCCAGTACTTC.

The CDR3 loop reads CSVRDRGFYEQFF. In DNA form, the CDR3 reads TGCAGTGTAAGGGACCGAGGTTTCTACGAGCAGTTCTTC. The chain couples TRBV20-1 to TRBJ2-7; D is tentatively TRBD1 or TRBD2 (5 bases each). Matching the DNA end better, TRBJ2-1 makes the J call doubtful. The CDR3 runs to 13 residues. The germline gives CDR1 DFQATT, CDR2 SNEGSKA (reference sequence).

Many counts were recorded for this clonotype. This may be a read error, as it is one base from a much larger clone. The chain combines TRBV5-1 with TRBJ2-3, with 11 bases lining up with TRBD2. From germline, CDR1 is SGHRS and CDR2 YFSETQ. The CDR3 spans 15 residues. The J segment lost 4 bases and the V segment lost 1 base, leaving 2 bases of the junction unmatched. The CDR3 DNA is TGCGCCAGCAGCTTGACTAGCGGGAGCGCAGATACGCAGTATTTT. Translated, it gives CASSLTSGSADTQYF. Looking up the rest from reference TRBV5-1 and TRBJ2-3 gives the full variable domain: KAGVTQTPRYLIKTRGQQVTLSCSPISGHRSVSWYQQTPGQGLQFLFEYFSETQRNKGNFPGRFSGRQFSNSRSEMNVSTLELGDSALYLCASSLTSGSADTQYFGPGTRLTVL.

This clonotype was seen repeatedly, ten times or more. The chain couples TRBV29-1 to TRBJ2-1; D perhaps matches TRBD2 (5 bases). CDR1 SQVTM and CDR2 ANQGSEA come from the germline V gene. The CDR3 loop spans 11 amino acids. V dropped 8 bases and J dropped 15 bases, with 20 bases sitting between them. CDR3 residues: CSLVAGYNLFF. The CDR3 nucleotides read TGCAGCCTTGTCGCGGGCTATAATCTGTTCTTC.

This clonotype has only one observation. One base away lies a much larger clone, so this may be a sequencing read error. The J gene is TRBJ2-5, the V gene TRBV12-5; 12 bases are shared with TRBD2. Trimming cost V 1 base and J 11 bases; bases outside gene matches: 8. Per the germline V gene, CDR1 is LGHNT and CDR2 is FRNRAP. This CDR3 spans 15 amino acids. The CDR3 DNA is TGTGCTAGTGGTTTGGACGGACTAGCGGGACGTGAGCAGTACTTC. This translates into CASGLDGLAGREQYF.

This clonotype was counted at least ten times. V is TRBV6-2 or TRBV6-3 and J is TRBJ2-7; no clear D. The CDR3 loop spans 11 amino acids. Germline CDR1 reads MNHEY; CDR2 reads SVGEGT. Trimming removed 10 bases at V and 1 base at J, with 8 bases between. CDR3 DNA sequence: TGTGCCACCGACAAATCCTACGAGCAGTACTTC. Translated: CATDKSYEQYF.

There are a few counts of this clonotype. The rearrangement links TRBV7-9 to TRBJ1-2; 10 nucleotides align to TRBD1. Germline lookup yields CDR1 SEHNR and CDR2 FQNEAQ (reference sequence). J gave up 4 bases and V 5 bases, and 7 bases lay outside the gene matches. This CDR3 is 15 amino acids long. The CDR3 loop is CASSPRGQGFYGYTF. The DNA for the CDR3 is TGTGCCAGCAGCCCCAGGGGACAGGGGTTCTATGGCTACACCTTC.

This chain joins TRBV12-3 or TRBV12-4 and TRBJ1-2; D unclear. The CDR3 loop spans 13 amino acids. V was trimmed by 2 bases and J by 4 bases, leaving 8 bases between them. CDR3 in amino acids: CASSLWITYGYTF. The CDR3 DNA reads TGTGCCAGCAGTTTATGGATTACCTATGGCTACACCTTC.

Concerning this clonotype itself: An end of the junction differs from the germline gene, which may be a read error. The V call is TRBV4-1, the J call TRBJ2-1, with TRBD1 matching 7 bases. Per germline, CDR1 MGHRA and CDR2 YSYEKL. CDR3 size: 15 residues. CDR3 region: CASSQAGQTYNEQFF. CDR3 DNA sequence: TGCGCCAGCAGCCAAGCGGGACAGACTTACAACGAGCAGTTCTTC.

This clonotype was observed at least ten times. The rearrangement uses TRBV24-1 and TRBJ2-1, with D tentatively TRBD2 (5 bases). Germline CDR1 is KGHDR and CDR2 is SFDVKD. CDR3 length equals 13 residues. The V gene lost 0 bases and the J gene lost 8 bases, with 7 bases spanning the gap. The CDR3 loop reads CATSDLLEDEQFF. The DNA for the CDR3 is TGTGCCACCAGTGATTTGCTGGAGGATGAGCAGTTCTTC.

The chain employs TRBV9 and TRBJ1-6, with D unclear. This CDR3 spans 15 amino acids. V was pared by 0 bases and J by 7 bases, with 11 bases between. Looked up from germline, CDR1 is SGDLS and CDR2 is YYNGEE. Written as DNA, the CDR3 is TGTGCCAGCAGCGTAGATCAGGTCCAAAATTCACCCCTCCACTTT. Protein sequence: CASSVDQVQNSPLHF.